This T cell receptor beta chain was profiled in a study of brain T cells in children with intractable seizures. Broader study findings: Pre- and post-surgery blood differed in depth, so pre-surgery absences may be undersampling. Viral specificity was inferred only from CDR3 similarity; HCMV serostatus was unknown.

A note on this clone: The target antigen is unknown.

Repertoires were generated with immunoSEQ multiplex PCR, while TCRdb's copy carries only in-frame clones and drops some. The table includes 300,000 to 400,000 clones, over 90% detected once. Time point reported: blood from clinic visit 5 months post-surgery; TSC patient then seizure free. Surgery cases with the highest brain T cell transcript signatures were chosen for sequencing. At least one anti-epileptic drug was given before surgery. The CDR3 consists of 16 residues. V shed 0 bases and J shed 0 bases, with 9 bases lying between them. Germline values: CDR1 MNHEY, CDR2 SVGAGI. The sample was peripheral blood, taken more than 4 months after surgery. The receptor was derived from a boy under three years old with tuberous sclerosis and intractable seizures. The V gene is TRBV6-5, the J gene TRBJ1-3; D not resolved. In DNA, the CDR3 is TGTGCCAGCAGTTACTCGTACGCCTCCTCTGGAAACACCATATATTTT. Translating it yields CASSYSYASSGNTIYF.